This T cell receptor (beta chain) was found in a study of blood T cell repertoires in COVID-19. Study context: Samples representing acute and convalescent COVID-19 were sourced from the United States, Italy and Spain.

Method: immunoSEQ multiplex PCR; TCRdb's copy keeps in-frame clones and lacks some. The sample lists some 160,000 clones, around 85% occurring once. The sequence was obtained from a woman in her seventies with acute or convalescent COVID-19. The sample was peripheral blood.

CDR3 sequence reads: CASSQGRQGWTEAFF. CDR3 sequence (DNA): TGTGCCAGCAGCCAAGGCAGACAGGGTTGGACTGAAGCTTTCTTT. The chain employs TRBV3-1 (or the pseudogene TRBV3-2) and TRBJ1-1; 7 bases align to TRBD1. The J segment lost 5 bases and the V segment lost 1 base, leaving 7 bases of the junction unmatched. Germline V gene data show CDR1 as LGHDT and CDR2 as YNNKEL (reference sequence). CDR3 length: 15 residues.